Shown below are 10 T cell receptor beta chains from a single sample sequenced in a study of T cells in Graves' hyperthyroidism and ophthalmopathy. Amplification of TCR beta CDR3 regions used RNA as the template. The HTBI primer set drove a first-round RT-PCR of the TCR CDR3. A single record per CDR3 protein comes from TCRdb applying MiXCR to the multiplex PCR reads. Altogether roughly 500,000 distinct CDR3 sequences are present, roughly 13% being singletons, with the ten largest covering under 7%. The sample was blood. These receptors were collected from a woman aged 25 to 45 with Graves' hyperthyroidism that later progressed to Graves' ophthalmopathy.

This clonotype has at least ten counts. The genes are TRBV29-1 and TRBJ1-1; D not resolved. The CDR3 has 13 residues. Germline-derived CDR1 and CDR2 are SQVTM and ANQGSEA. Trimming stripped 7 bases from V and 0 bases from J, with 12 bases between. The CDR3 DNA sequence: TGCAGCGAACGGACGTTGATGAACACTGAAGCTTTCTTT. Residues: CSERTLMNTEAFF.

This clonotype was seen only once. This may stem from a read error, because a much larger clone lies one nucleotide away. V is TRBV10-2 and J is TRBJ2-7; the match to TRBD2 covers 13 bases. V lost 0 bases and J lost 2; bases outside the gene matches: 10. Germline loops: CDR1 WSHSY, CDR2 SAAADI. The CDR3 contains 19 residues. CDR3 nucleotide sequence: TGCGCCAGCAGTGAGTCGAACAGGGGGACTAGCGGGGCGGCCTACGAGCAGTACTTC. Protein: CASSESNRGTSGAAYEQYF.

The chain links TRBV4-2 to TRBJ2-5, with 7 positions matching TRBD2. Per the germline V gene, CDR1 is LGHNA and CDR2 is YNFKEQ. The junction had 15 bases not matched to a gene; V was cut back by 4 bases and J by 13 bases. CDR3 length: 14 residues. The CDR3 loop is CASSPTSYGLESYF. The CDR3 DNA follows: TGTGCCAGCAGCCCTACCTCCTATGGACTAGAGTCGTACTTC.

Many counts were recorded for this clonotype. The DNA of the CDR3 is TGTGCCAGCAGCTCCGGGTCCCACGGTGGCTACACCTTC. It yields the protein CASSSGSHGGYTF. The rearrangement links TRBV7-8 to TRBJ1-2; D not resolved. From germline, CDR1 is SGHVS and CDR2 FQNEAQ. There are 13 residues in the CDR3. The V end was cut by 4 bases, the J end by 7 bases, with 13 bases between.

This clonotype was seen many times. The CDR3 reads CSARVGTYEQYF. The DNA of the CDR3 is TGCAGTGCTAGAGTCGGTACCTACGAGCAGTACTTC. This chain uses TRBV20-1 with TRBJ2-7; no clear D. CDR3 length: 12 residues. V was pared by 1 base and J by 2 bases, with 6 bases between. In germline, CDR1 is DFQATT, CDR2 SNEGSKA (reference sequence).

As regards this clonotype: It may be a read error: a sequence one base away is much more abundant. The conserved final phenylalanine or tryptophan is absent from the CDR3, which likely points to a read error. V usage is TRBV20-1 and J usage is TRBJ2-2; no firm D call. This CDR3 has 13 amino acids. V lost 0 bases and J 7 bases, leaving 9 bases between the germline ends. From germline, CDR1 is DFQATT and CDR2 SNEGSKA (reference sequence). CDR3 sequence: CSARDPRVGELFL. CDR3 nucleotide sequence: TGCAGTGCTAGAGATCCCCGTGTCGGGGAGCTGTTTTTA.

This clonotype was recorded many times. This sequence joins TRBV28 and TRBJ2-2; 9 bases line up with TRBD2. The V gene end was trimmed by 2 bases and the J gene end by 7 bases; junction bases not matched to a gene: 8. The germline CDR1 and CDR2 sequences are MDHEN and SYDVKM. This CDR3 is built from 16 residues. CDR3 sequence: CASSLGASGRIGELFF. The CDR3 nucleotides are TGTGCCAGCAGTTTAGGGGCCAGCGGGAGGATCGGGGAGCTGTTTTTT.

CDR3 residues: CASSQERRDEQYF. Here the CDR3 DNA reads TGCGCCAGCAGCCAAGAACGGCGGGACGAGCAGTACTTC. The chain carries TRBV4-3 and TRBJ2-7; D possibly corresponds to TRBD2 (5 bases). Trimming cost V 0 bases and J 5 bases, with 8 bases left between them. Per germline, CDR1 LGHNA and CDR2 YSLEER. The CDR3 length is 13 residues.

This clonotype appeared a few times. This could be a read error, since a much larger clone is one nucleotide away. This chain uses TRBV28 with TRBJ2-7; unclear D gene. Per germline, CDR1 MDHEN and CDR2 SYDVKM. The CDR3 loop spans 13 amino acids. DNA of the CDR3: TGTGCCTGCAGCCGCGACGGTCCCTACGAGCAGTACTTC. Its translation is CACSRDGPYEQYF.

V gene TRBV3-1 combines with J gene TRBJ2-3; tentatively, D is TRBD1 (5 bases). Trimming shortened V by 0 bases and J by 1 base, and 8 bases separated the two germline ends. The CDR3 totals 15 residues. Per germline, CDR1 LGHDT and CDR2 YNNKEL (reference sequence). The CDR3 here is CASSQDPQGTDTQYF. CDR3 bases: TGTGCCAGCAGCCAAGATCCACAGGGCACAGATACGCAGTATTTT.